This is a list of T cell receptor beta chains from one sample in a study of cytomegalovirus exposure and HLA in healthy donors. The protocol was immunoSEQ multiplex PCR, while the TCRdb copy is restricted to in-frame clones and leaves out a portion. The sample lists about 56,000 clones; 85% to 90% were seen once. The sample was PBMCs. The receptors derive from a woman aged 18-30 years in good health and CMV-seronegative. Each CDR3 is given without its conserved first and last residue.

V	J	CDR3
TRBV28	TRBJ1-2	ASSSPPVQGRYGYT
TRBV7-6	TRBJ2-7	ASRAGEDEQY
TRBV4-2	TRBJ2-4	ASSQAWSSTSSKNIQY
TRBV5-1	TRBJ1-2	ASSLEGASYGYT
TRBV4-2	TRBJ1-2	ASSGGDYGYT
TRBV7-9	TRBJ2-5	ASSRISGSQETQY
TRBV5-4	TRBJ1-2	ASSFDPGNYGYT
TRBV4-1	TRBJ1-3	ASSQEWDNSGNTIY
TRBV6-6	TRBJ2-7	ASSSDRVEQY
TRBV11-2	TRBJ2-7	ASSYTQGSYEQY
TRBV9	TRBJ2-6	ASSSSRGTGANVLT
TRBV7-9	TRBJ2-5	ASSQGLAGNLLQETQY
TRBV7-9	TRBJ2-1	ASSLQTSGTYNEQF
TRBV5-1	TRBJ1-2	ASSLTGGQGGYT
TRBV7-3	TRBJ1-4	ASGTGGIRTANEKLF
TRBV11-2	TRBJ2-5	ASSSINRGPQETQY
TRBV5-4	TRBJ2-1	ASSLELGSSYNEQF
TRBV5-1	TRBJ2-3	ASRRGDTQY
TRBV27	TRBJ2-7	ASSLGAGGHEQY
TRBV28	TRBJ2-3	ASSVGGSTDTQY
TRBV28	TRBJ1-1	ASSPTGTGYTEAF
TRBV4-3	TRBJ2-3	ASSQAALAGGWTDTQY
TRBV10-3	TRBJ2-7	AISGLAGATEQY
TRBV7-9	TRBJ1-1	ASRYSAAVWDTEAF
TRBV18	TRBJ1-3	ASSPFDRGQTFSGNTIY
TRBV19	TRBJ1-4	ASSIGLASPGPDNEKLF
TRBV20-1	TRBJ2-2	SAPVTGELF
TRBV28	TRBJ2-7	ASSSGTSSYEQY
TRBV27	TRBJ2-2	ASNSGSNTGELF
TRBV5-5	TRBJ1-3	ASSYRTGGGNTIY
TRBV28	TRBJ2-7	ASTVAGGFREQY
TRBV4-2	TRBJ1-1	ASSHSGNTEAF
TRBV19	TRBJ2-7	ASSIGSSSGAYEQY
TRBV9	TRBJ1-3	ASSASLQGHSGNTIY
TRBV11-2	TRBJ2-7	ASSLGRGTYEQY
TRBV18	TRBJ1-4	ASSLGSDEKLF
TRBV5-4	TRBJ1-2	ASSFPGLRGYGYT
TRBV6-4	TRBJ2-3	ASSDGGATDTQY
TRBV4-3	TRBJ2-5	ASSQAPRAKETQY
TRBV4-1	TRBJ2-2	ASSQVLAPNGELF
TRBV5-6	TRBJ2-7	ASSLGTATTYEQY